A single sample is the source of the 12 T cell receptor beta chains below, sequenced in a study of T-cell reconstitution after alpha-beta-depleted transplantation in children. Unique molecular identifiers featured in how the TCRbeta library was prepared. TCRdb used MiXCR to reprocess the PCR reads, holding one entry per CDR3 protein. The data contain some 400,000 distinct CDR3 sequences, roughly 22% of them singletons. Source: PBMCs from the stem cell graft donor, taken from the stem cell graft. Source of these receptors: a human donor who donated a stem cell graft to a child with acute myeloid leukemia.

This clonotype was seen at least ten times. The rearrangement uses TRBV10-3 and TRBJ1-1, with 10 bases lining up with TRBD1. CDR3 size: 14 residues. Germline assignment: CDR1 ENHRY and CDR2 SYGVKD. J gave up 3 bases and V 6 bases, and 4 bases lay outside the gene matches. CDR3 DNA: TGTGCCATCAGGCCGGGACAGGGGCACACTGAAGCTTTCTTT. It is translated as CAIRPGQGHTEAFF.

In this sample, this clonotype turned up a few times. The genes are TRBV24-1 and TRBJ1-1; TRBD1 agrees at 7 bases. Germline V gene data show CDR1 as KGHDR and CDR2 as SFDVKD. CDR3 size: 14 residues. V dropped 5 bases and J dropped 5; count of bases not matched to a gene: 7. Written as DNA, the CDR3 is TGTGCCACCAGTGGAGGAACAGGGGTAACTGAAGCTTTCTTT. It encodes CATSGGTGVTEAFF.

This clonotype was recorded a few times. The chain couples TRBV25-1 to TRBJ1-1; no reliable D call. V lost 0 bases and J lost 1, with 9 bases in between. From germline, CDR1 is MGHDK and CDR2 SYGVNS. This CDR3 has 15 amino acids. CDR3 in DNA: TGTGCCAGCAGTGAATATGGGCTTGGGAACACTGAAGCTTTCTTT. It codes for CASSEYGLGNTEAFF.

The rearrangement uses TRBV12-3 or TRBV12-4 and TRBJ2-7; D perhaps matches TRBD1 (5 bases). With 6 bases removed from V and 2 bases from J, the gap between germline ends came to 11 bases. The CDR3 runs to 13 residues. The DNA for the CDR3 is TGTGCCAGCAGCTCCAGGGAAACCTACGAGCAGTACTTC. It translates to CASSSRETYEQYF.

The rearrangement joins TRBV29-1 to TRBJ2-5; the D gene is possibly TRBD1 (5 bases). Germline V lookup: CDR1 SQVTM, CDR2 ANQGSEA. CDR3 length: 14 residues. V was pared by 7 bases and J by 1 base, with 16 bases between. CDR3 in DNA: TGCAGCGCTATTCCTCAGGGTTTCCAAGAGACCCAGTACTTC. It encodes CSAIPQGFQETQYF.

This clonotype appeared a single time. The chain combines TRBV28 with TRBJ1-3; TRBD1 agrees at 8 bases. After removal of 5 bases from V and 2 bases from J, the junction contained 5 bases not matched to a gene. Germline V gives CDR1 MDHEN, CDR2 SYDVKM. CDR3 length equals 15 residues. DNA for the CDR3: TGTGCCAGCAGTGGACAGGGTTCGGCTGGAAACACCATATATTTT. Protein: CASSGQGSAGNTIYF.

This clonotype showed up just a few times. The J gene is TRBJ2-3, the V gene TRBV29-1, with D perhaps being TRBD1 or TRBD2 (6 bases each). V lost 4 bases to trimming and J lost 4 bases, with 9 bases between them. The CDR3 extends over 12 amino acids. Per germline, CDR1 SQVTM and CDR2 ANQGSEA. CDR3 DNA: TGCAGCGTTGCGGGGGCTCCAGATACGCAGTATTTT. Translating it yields CSVAGAPDTQYF.

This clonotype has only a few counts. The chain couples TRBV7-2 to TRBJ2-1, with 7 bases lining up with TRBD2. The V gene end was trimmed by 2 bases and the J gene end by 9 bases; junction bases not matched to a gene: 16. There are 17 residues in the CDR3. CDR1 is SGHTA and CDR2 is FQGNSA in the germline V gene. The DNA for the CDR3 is TGTGCCAGCAGCTTAAGGGTTGGCGGGAGTGAGCTGGGTGAGCAGTTCTTC. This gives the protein CASSLRVGGSELGEQFF.

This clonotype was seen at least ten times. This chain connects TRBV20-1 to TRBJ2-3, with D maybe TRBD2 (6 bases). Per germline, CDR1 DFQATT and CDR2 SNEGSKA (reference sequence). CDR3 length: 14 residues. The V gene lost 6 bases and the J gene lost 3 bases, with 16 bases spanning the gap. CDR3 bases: TGCAGTGCCGCCCCGGGAGTGGATACAGATACGCAGTATTTT. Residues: CSAAPGVDTDTQYF.

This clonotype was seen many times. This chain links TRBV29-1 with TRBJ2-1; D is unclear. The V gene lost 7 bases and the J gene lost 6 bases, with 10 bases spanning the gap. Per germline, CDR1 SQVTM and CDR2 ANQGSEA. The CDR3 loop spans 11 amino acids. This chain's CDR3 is CSGSAVNEQFF. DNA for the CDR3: TGCAGCGGAAGTGCGGTCAATGAGCAGTTCTTC.

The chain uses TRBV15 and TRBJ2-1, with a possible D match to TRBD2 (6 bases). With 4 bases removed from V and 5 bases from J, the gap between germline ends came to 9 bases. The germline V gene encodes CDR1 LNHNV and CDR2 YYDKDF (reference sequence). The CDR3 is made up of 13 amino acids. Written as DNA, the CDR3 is TGTGCCACCAGCATCACTAGCAACAATGAGCAGTTCTTC. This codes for CATSITSNNEQFF.

CDR3 region: CASLRDTTDTQYF. As DNA, the CDR3 is TGTGCCAGTCTACGGGACACCACAGATACGCAGTATTTT. This chain uses TRBV5-6 with TRBJ2-3; tentative D call: TRBD1 (6 bases). Germline V gene lookup returns CDR1 SGHDT and CDR2 YYEEEE. This CDR3 contains 13 residues. V dropped 8 bases and J dropped 2 bases, with 12 bases sitting between them.